This TCR beta chain comes out of a study of long-term antiretroviral therapy in people with HIV. Study-wide context: Samples collected earliest predate the 2015 immediate-ART recommendation by about a decade.

Trimming removed 4 bases at V and 5 bases at J, with 5 bases between. Germline V CDR1 and CDR2: SQVTM, ANQGSEA. The CDR3 consists of 10 residues. The libraries were made with immunoSEQ v3.0 at survey level. Measured with immunoSEQ multiplex PCR; TCRdb has only the in-frame clones, and not every one. The table has tens of thousands of clones, 70% to 90% seen once. About this clone: Its antigen remains unidentified.

Overall study results and limits: Older ART regimens were possibly in use when the blood was collected between about 2004 and 2018. Post-ART samples showed increased diversity that remained below transplant donor control levels.

Material: unsorted PBMCs, obtained roughly 2.9 years before starting antiretroviral therapy. V gene TRBV29-1 combines with J gene TRBJ1-1; D ambiguous. The clonotype originates from a woman aged 25 to 45 with HIV. The DNA for the CDR3 is TGCAGCGTTGTTTGGACTGAAGCTTTCTTT. Its translation: CSVVWTEAFF.